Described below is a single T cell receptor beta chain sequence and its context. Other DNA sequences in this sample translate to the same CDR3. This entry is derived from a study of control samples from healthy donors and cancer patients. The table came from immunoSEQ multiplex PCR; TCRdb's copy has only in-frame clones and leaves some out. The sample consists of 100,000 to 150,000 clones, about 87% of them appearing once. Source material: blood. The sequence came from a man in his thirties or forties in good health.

CDR3 residues: CASSFGGGTEAFF. CDR3 sequence (DNA): TGTGCCAGCAGTTTCGGGGGGGGCACTGAAGCTTTCTTT. The gene calls are TRBV12-3 or TRBV12-4 and TRBJ1-1; possibly TRBD1 for D (5 bases). CDR3 length: 13 residues. Trimming took 3 bases from V and 4 from J, leaving 9 bases between them.